Listed below are T cell receptor beta chains from one sample, sequenced in a study of molecular identifiers for immune sequencing clone quantification. Each CDR3 protein gets one entry after TCRdb re-called the PCR reads with MiXCR. Here the sample spans approximately 100,000 distinct CDR3 sequences, roughly 38% being singletons. Source material: naive CD8+ T cells from blood, with Jurkat cell RNA spiked in. The receptors were gathered from a human donor in good health. Some libraries in this study had Jurkat cell RNA spiked in. CDR3s include the opening cysteine and the closing phenylalanine or tryptophan. D genes are given only for firm matches. Some rows have no size entry. The others give once, few or many, or a class for an expanded clone.

D gene: -
clone size: -
J gene: TRBJ2-5
V gene: TRBV12-5
CDR3 protein: CASGRWGVETQYF
CDR3 DNA: TGTGCTAGTGGCCGCTGGGGGGTGGAGACCCAGTACTTC

D gene: TRBD1
clone size: many
J gene: TRBJ1-4
V gene: TRBV9
CDR3 protein: CASSLHPGQGNEKLFF
CDR3 DNA: TGTGCCAGCAGCCTCCATCCGGGACAGGGAAATGAAAAACTGTTTTTT

D gene: -
clone size: -
J gene: TRBJ2-7
V gene: TRBV11-2
CDR3 protein: CASSLENSFEQYF
CDR3 DNA: TGTGCCAGCAGCTTAGAGAACAGCTTCGAGCAGTACTTC

D gene: -
clone size: -
J gene: TRBJ2-5
V gene: TRBV27
CDR3 protein: CASRQGGEEPQYF
CDR3 DNA: TGTGCCAGCAGACAGGGAGGCGAAGAGCCCCAGTACTTC

D gene: -
clone size: -
J gene: TRBJ2-5
V gene: TRBV28
CDR3 protein: CASSLWGGLFQETQYF
CDR3 DNA: TGTGCCAGCAGTTTATGGGGGGGGCTCTTCCAAGAGACCCAGTACTTC

D gene: -
clone size: many
J gene: TRBJ1-4
V gene: TRBV20-1
CDR3 protein: CSARDLHDAYSLNEKLFF
CDR3 DNA: TGCAGTGCTAGAGATCTCCACGACGCATACAGTCTTAATGAAAAACTGTTTTTT

D gene: -
clone size: -
J gene: TRBJ1-1
V gene: TRBV4-1
CDR3 protein: CASSHPGARTEAFF
CDR3 DNA: TGCGCCAGCAGCCACCCGGGGGCCCGGACTGAAGCTTTCTTT

D gene: -
clone size: -
J gene: TRBJ2-7
V gene: TRBV7-2
CDR3 protein: CASSLGLQIHEQYF
CDR3 DNA: TGTGCCAGCAGCTTAGGGCTACAGATCCACGAGCAGTACTTC

D gene: TRBD2
clone size: -
J gene: TRBJ2-3
V gene: TRBV7-9
CDR3 protein: CASSLGDYPTSTDTQYF
CDR3 DNA: TGTGCCAGCAGCTTAGGGGACTACCCTACTAGCACAGATACGCAGTATTTT

D gene: -
clone size: few
J gene: TRBJ1-1
V gene: TRBV28
CDR3 protein: CASSFQGFGAEAFF
CDR3 DNA: TGTGCCAGCAGTTTTCAGGGCTTCGGGGCTGAAGCTTTCTTT

D gene: -
clone size: -
J gene: TRBJ2-7
V gene: TRBV27
CDR3 protein: CARFDCKYEQYF
CDR3 DNA: TGTGCCAGGTTCGACTGCAAGTACGAGCAGTACTTC

D gene: -
clone size: few
J gene: TRBJ1-1
V gene: TRBV11-2
CDR3 protein: CASSLAGRGHLNTEAFF
CDR3 DNA: TGTGCCAGCAGCTTAGCTGGCAGGGGACATTTGAACACTGAAGCTTTCTTT

D gene: -
clone size: -
J gene: TRBJ2-6
V gene: TRBV7-9
CDR3 protein: CASSLPPVSGANVLTF
CDR3 DNA: TGTGCCAGCAGCTTGCCGCCGGTTTCTGGGGCCAACGTCCTGACTTTC

D gene: -
clone size: many
J gene: TRBJ2-6
V gene: TRBV14
CDR3 protein: CASSRTDLGANVLTF
CDR3 DNA: TGTGCCAGCAGCCGGACAGACTTAGGGGCCAACGTCCTGACTTTC

D gene: -
clone size: many
J gene: TRBJ2-3
V gene: TRBV11-2
CDR3 protein: CASSPPRGPGQYF
CDR3 DNA: TGTGCCAGCAGCCCCCCCCGGGGGCCAGGGCAGTATTTT

D gene: -
clone size: few
J gene: TRBJ1-4
V gene: TRBV10-3
CDR3 protein: CAISGGPGTENEKLFF
CDR3 DNA: TGTGCCATCAGTGGTGGCCCCGGGACGGAGAATGAAAAACTGTTTTTT

D gene: -
clone size: once
J gene: TRBJ2-7
V gene: TRBV7-9
CDR3 protein: CASSPDREGVYEQYF
CDR3 DNA: TGTGCCAGCAGCCCCGACAGGGAGGGGGTCTACGAGCAGTACTTC

D gene: TRBD1
clone size: -
J gene: TRBJ2-7
V gene: TRBV7-8
CDR3 protein: CASSSGQLDEQYF
CDR3 DNA: TGTGCCAGCAGCTCGGGACAGCTCGACGAGCAGTACTTC

D gene: -
clone size: -
J gene: TRBJ2-2
V gene: TRBV10-2
CDR3 protein: CASRVDSIVPNGELFF
CDR3 DNA: TGCGCCAGCAGAGTCGACTCCATCGTCCCCAACGGGGAGCTGTTTTTT

D gene: -
clone size: many
J gene: TRBJ2-4
V gene: TRBV5-6
CDR3 protein: CASSLEVAKNIQYF
CDR3 DNA: TGTGCCAGCAGCTTGGAAGTAGCCAAAAACATTCAGTACTTC

D gene: TRBD2
clone size: many
J gene: TRBJ2-1
V gene: TRBV7-9
CDR3 protein: CASSDASGSRYNEQFF
CDR3 DNA: TGTGCCAGCAGCGACGCAAGCGGGAGTCGGTACAATGAGCAGTTCTTC

D gene: -
clone size: few
J gene: TRBJ2-7
V gene: TRBV11-2
CDR3 protein: CASSLVPNEQYF
CDR3 DNA: TGTGCCAGCAGCTTAGTCCCAAACGAGCAGTACTTC

D gene: TRBD1
clone size: many
J gene: TRBJ2-6
V gene: TRBV28
CDR3 protein: CASSFPTGAASGANVLTF
CDR3 DNA: TGTGCCAGCAGTTTCCCGACAGGGGCGGCCTCTGGGGCCAACGTCCTGACTTTC

D gene: -
clone size: -
J gene: TRBJ2-1
V gene: TRBV28
CDR3 protein: CASKREGSAYNEQFF
CDR3 DNA: TGTGCCAGCAAGAGAGAGGGGTCGGCCTACAATGAGCAGTTCTTC

D gene: -
clone size: -
J gene: TRBJ1-5
V gene: TRBV5-6
CDR3 protein: CASSFGGRDSNQPQHF
CDR3 DNA: TGTGCCAGCAGCTTTGGTGGCAGGGACAGCAATCAGCCCCAGCATTTT

D gene: -
clone size: few
J gene: TRBJ2-1
V gene: TRBV7-9
CDR3 protein: CASSLFEPTFF
CDR3 DNA: TGTGCCAGCAGCTTATTCGAGCCTACGTTCTTC

D gene: -
clone size: many
J gene: TRBJ1-5
V gene: TRBV6-1
CDR3 protein: CASSDVPYQPQHF
CDR3 DNA: TGTGCCAGCAGTGATGTCCCTTATCAGCCCCAGCATTTT

D gene: -
clone size: -
J gene: TRBJ2-2
V gene: TRBV12-3/TRBV12-4
CDR3 protein: CASDGGPHTGELFF
CDR3 DNA: TGTGCCAGCGATGGGGGACCGCACACCGGGGAGCTGTTTTTT

D gene: -
clone size: few
J gene: TRBJ2-5
V gene: TRBV11-2
CDR3 protein: CATQGSPYQETQYF
CDR3 DNA: TGTGCCACTCAGGGGTCCCCCTACCAAGAGACCCAGTACTTC

D gene: TRBD1
clone size: -
J gene: TRBJ1-2
V gene: TRBV13
CDR3 protein: CASSLDRGKSLGYTF
CDR3 DNA: TGTGCCAGCAGCCTCGACAGGGGGAAGTCGCTTGGCTACACCTTC

D gene: TRBD2
clone size: -
J gene: TRBJ2-3
V gene: TRBV12-3/TRBV12-4
CDR3 protein: CASSHTPGGTSTDTQYF
CDR3 DNA: TGTGCCAGCAGCCACACCCCGGGGGGAACTAGCACAGATACGCAGTATTTT

D gene: -
clone size: few
J gene: TRBJ2-7
V gene: TRBV5-1
CDR3 protein: CASSRVTGTKNYEQYF
CDR3 DNA: TGCGCCAGCAGCCGAGTCACAGGGACCAAGAACTACGAGCAGTACTTC

D gene: -
clone size: -
J gene: TRBJ2-7
V gene: TRBV28
CDR3 protein: CASRTPMSVHEQYF
CDR3 DNA: TGTGCCAGTAGGACACCCATGTCTGTCCACGAGCAGTACTTC

D gene: TRBD1
clone size: many
J gene: TRBJ2-7
V gene: TRBV6-6
CDR3 protein: CASSWDRAYEQYF
CDR3 DNA: TGTGCCAGCAGTTGGGACAGGGCCTACGAGCAGTACTTC

D gene: -
clone size: -
J gene: TRBJ2-7
V gene: TRBV7-9
CDR3 protein: CASSSPRDTVHEQYF
CDR3 DNA: TGTGCCAGCAGCTCCCCCCGGGACACCGTTCACGAGCAGTACTTC

D gene: -
clone size: few
J gene: TRBJ1-1
V gene: TRBV6-2/TRBV6-3
CDR3 protein: CASSYAGNEAFF
CDR3 DNA: TGTGCCAGCAGTTACGCGGGCAATGAAGCTTTCTTT

D gene: TRBD2
clone size: many
J gene: TRBJ2-7
V gene: TRBV4-3
CDR3 protein: CASSHHSGRSYEQYF
CDR3 DNA: TGCGCCAGCAGCCACCATAGCGGGAGAAGCTACGAGCAGTACTTC

D gene: -
clone size: -
J gene: TRBJ1-5
V gene: TRBV5-4
CDR3 protein: CASSLGAGSNQPQRF
CDR3 DNA: TGTGCCAGCAGCTTGGGGGCGGGTAGCAATCAGCCCCAGCGTTTT

D gene: -
clone size: -
J gene: TRBJ2-2
V gene: TRBV19
CDR3 protein: CASNGRWTGELFF
CDR3 DNA: TGTGCCAGTAATGGGCGGTGGACCGGGGAGCTGTTTTTT

D gene: TRBD2
clone size: -
J gene: TRBJ2-7
V gene: TRBV20-1
CDR3 protein: CSAWWRGGYYEQYF
CDR3 DNA: TGCAGTGCCTGGTGGAGGGGAGGGTACTACGAGCAGTACTTC

D gene: -
clone size: -
J gene: TRBJ1-1
V gene: TRBV4-1
CDR3 protein: CASSQNSGRAEAFF
CDR3 DNA: TGCGCCAGCAGCCAGAACAGTGGAAGGGCTGAAGCTTTCTTT